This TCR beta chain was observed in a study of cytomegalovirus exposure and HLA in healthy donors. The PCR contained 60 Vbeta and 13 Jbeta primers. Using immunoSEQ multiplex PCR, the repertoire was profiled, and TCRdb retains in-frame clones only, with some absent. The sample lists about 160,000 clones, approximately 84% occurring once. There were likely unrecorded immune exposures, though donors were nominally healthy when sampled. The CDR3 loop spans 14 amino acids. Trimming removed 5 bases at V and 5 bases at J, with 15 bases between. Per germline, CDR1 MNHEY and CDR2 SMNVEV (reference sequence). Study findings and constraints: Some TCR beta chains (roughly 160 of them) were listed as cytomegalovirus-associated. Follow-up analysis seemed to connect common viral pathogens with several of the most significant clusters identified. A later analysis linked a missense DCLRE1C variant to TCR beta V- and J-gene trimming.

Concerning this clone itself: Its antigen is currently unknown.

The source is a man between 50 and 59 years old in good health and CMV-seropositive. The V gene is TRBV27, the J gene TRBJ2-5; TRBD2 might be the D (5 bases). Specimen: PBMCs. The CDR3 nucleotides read TGTGCCAGCAGTCTGGGCCTAGCCGGGGAGACCCAGTACTTC. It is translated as CASSLGLAGETQYF.